This T cell receptor beta chain was profiled in a study of blood T cell repertoires in COVID-19. For the study at large: The origin of the acute and convalescent COVID-19 samples was the United States, Italy and Spain. T cells, B-cell-depleted T cells, or PBMCs provided the cDNA or gDNA that served as material.

Per the study methods: Cell counts per sample came from amplifying reference gene primers. The data were produced by immunoSEQ multiplex PCR, yet TCRdb's version contains in-frame clones alone and is incomplete. D and trimming were read from the DNA, whereas the V and J calls and clone size are those reported in that table. There are roughly 240,000 clones in the sample; approximately 85% occur only once, and approximately 4.8% lies in the top ten. Regarding this clone: This may be a read error: a much more frequent sequence differs by one nucleotide.

CDR3 length equals 14 residues. V lost 1 base and J lost 2; bases outside the gene matches: 1. Germline V CDR1 and CDR2: SGHVS, FQNEAQ. The TCR sequence derives from a woman in her 70s with acute or convalescent COVID-19. The sample was peripheral blood. The chain is built from TRBV7-8 and TRBJ1-1; 7 nucleotides match TRBD1. CDR3 sequence reads: CASSLGTGNTEAFF. The CDR3 DNA is TGTGCCAGCAGCTTAGGGACAGGAAACACTGAAGCTTTCTTT.